These 32 T cell receptor beta chains were sequenced from one sample in a study of T cell clusters in autoimmune cytopenias. TRB rearrangements were amplified by touch-down multiplex PCR with mixed TRB-A/B primers. TCRdb derives one entry per CDR3 protein from the multiplex PCR reads, leaving out DNA. The sample includes more than 13,000 distinct CDR3 sequences. Each sample's input was about 270 ng genomic DNA, approximately 37,500 genome equivalents. The sample comprised peripheral blood. These receptors came from a human donor with an autoimmune cytopenia or autoimmune hepatitis (not recorded which).

The chain carries TRBV19 and TRBJ2-7; TCRdb outputs TRBD1, but without DNA this stays unchecked. The CDR3 has 17 amino acids. In germline, CDR1 is LNHDA, CDR2 SQIVND (reference sequence). CDR3 loop: CATSPGQGVTQRLEQYF.

The chain joins TRBV5-6 to TRBJ1-1; TCRdb picks TRBD1, but there is no DNA to check that call. The CDR3 extends over 17 amino acids. From germline, CDR1 is SGHDT and CDR2 YYEEEE. CDR3 in amino acids: CASSSYRGGNMNTEAFF.

The chain employs TRBV5-6 and TRBJ1-2. Germline V lookup: CDR1 SGHDT, CDR2 YYEEEE. The CDR3 runs 12 residues. The CDR3 sequence is CASSLIGSGYTF.

The rearrangement joins TRBV18 to TRBJ2-5; TCRdb names TRBD2, which stays unverified in the absence of DNA. The CDR3 has 13 residues. Germline loops: CDR1 KGHSH, CDR2 LQKENI. The CDR3 sequence is CASSPGRAETQYF.

In terms of frequency, this clonotype is medium-sized. This chain links TRBV27 with TRBJ2-3; the TCRdb call, TRBD1, lacks DNA for checking. The CDR3 has 15 amino acids. Germline CDR1 MNHEY, CDR2 SMNVEV (reference sequence). This chain's CDR3 is CASSLSGRVRDTQYF.

The rearrangement links TRBV15 to TRBJ1-1; lacking DNA, the TRBD1 call made by TCRdb goes unchecked. Germline V gene data show CDR1 as LNHNV and CDR2 as YYDKDF (reference sequence). The CDR3 extends over 14 amino acids. The CDR3 protein is CATSWPGQNTEAFF.

The chain links TRBV19 to TRBJ2-1; TCRdb indicates TRBD1, and absent DNA this call remains unverified. Germline-derived CDR1 and CDR2 are LNHDA and SQIVND (reference sequence). The CDR3 covers 15 residues. The CDR3: CASSFRDQLGNEQFF.

J is TRBJ1-6 and V is TRBV5-1. Per the germline V gene, CDR1 is SGHRS and CDR2 is YFSETQ. There are 16 residues in the CDR3. CDR3 amino acids: CANSLAGSSYNSPLHF.

The gene calls are TRBV6-5 and TRBJ2-3. Per germline, CDR1 MNHEY and CDR2 SVGAGI. CDR3 length equals 15 residues. The CDR3: CASSPRGYGTDTQYF.

The V call is TRBV12-3 or TRBV12-4, the J call TRBJ1-4; TCRdb selects TRBD1, and the lack of DNA leaves this call unchecked. The CDR3 has 14 amino acids. CDR3 region: CASSLGQGEEKLFF.

This rearrangement joins TRBV19 to TRBJ1-5. Per germline, CDR1 LNHDA and CDR2 SQIVND (reference sequence). This CDR3 is 16 amino acids long. CDR3 sequence: CASSIEGGRGNQPQHF.

V usage is TRBV27 and J usage is TRBJ2-2; TCRdb calls TRBD1, which cannot be checked without DNA. Germline CDR1 MNHEY, CDR2 SMNVEV (reference sequence). The CDR3 is made up of 14 amino acids. CDR3 protein: CASSLLSRGGELFF.

The chain combines TRBV27 with TRBJ1-1. Germline V gives CDR1 MNHEY, CDR2 SMNVEV (reference sequence). The CDR3 is made up of 19 amino acids. CDR3 loop: CASSFRAASLAFPNTEAFF.

This clonotype is called medium-sized based on its frequency. The chain is built from TRBV29-1 and TRBJ2-3; lacking DNA, the TRBD1 call made by TCRdb goes unchecked. Germline values: CDR1 SQVTM, CDR2 ANQGSEA. The length of the CDR3 is 16 residues. Here the CDR3 reads CSAEAMGRDVADTQYF.

The chain combines TRBV18 with TRBJ2-1. The germline CDR1 and CDR2 sequences are KGHSH and LQKENI. The CDR3 sequence is 15 residues long. CDR3 amino acids: CASSDYRGSYNEQFF.

The J gene is TRBJ2-7, the V gene TRBV6-6; the TCRdb D gene call, TRBD2, has no DNA to confirm it. Germline-derived CDR1 and CDR2 are MNHNY and SVGAGI (reference sequence). CDR3 size: 16 residues. This CDR3 is CASSRTSGRAFYEQYF.

Judged by frequency, this clonotype is medium-sized. The V gene is TRBV18, the J gene TRBJ2-2; TCRdb selects TRBD2, and the lack of DNA leaves this call unchecked. The CDR3 has 15 residues. The germline V gene encodes CDR1 KGHSH and CDR2 LQKENI. CDR3 loop: CASSPVWAEDWELFF.

This chain links TRBV4-2 with TRBJ2-1; the TCRdb D gene call, TRBD1, has no DNA to confirm it. The CDR3 extends over 15 amino acids. Germline assignment: CDR1 LGHNA and CDR2 YNFKEQ. CDR3 amino acids: CASSDSIKGGDEQFF.

The genes are TRBV20-1 and TRBJ2-7; TCRdb outputs TRBD1, but without DNA this stays unchecked. The germline gives CDR1 DFQATT, CDR2 SNEGSKA (reference sequence). The CDR3 totals 14 residues. The CDR3 loop is CSAKYGTGPYEQYF.

The chain recombines TRBV19 with TRBJ2-5; TCRdb proposes TRBD1, but this gene call is untestable without DNA. Germline lookup yields CDR1 LNHDA and CDR2 SQIVND (reference sequence). This CDR3 has 15 residues. The CDR3 spells CASSPSQQGRETQYF. Full variable domain (remainder filled in from reference TRBV19 and TRBJ2-5): DGGITQSPKYLFRKEGQNVTLSCEQNLNHDAMYWYRQDPGQGLRLIYYSQIVNDFQKGDIAEGYSVSREKKESFPLTVTSAQKNPTAFYLCASSPSQQGRETQYFGPGTRLLVL.

The chain recombines TRBV18 with TRBJ1-1. This CDR3 spans 13 amino acids. Germline loops: CDR1 KGHSH, CDR2 LQKENI. CDR3 region: CASSEGPNTEAFF. The variable domain in full, completed from reference TRBV18 and TRBJ1-1, reads NAGVMQNPRHLVRRRGQEARLRCSPMKGHSHVYWYRQLPEEGLKFMVYLQKENIIDESGMPKERFSAEFPKEGPSILRIQQVVRGDSAAYFCASSEGPNTEAFFGQGTRLTVV.

The chain recombines TRBV20-1 with TRBJ2-5; lacking DNA, the TRBD2 call made by TCRdb goes unchecked. CDR3 length equals 15 residues. The germline V gene has CDR1 DFQATT and CDR2 SNEGSKA (reference sequence). This CDR3 is CSARDLGEIQETQYF.

V usage is TRBV12-3 or TRBV12-4 and J usage is TRBJ2-1; there is no DNA to check the TCRdb D call of TRBD2. The CDR3 contains 16 residues. The CDR3 is CASSPQAGGGSNEQFF.

This clonotype is classed as medium-sized by frequency. The V and J genes are TRBV19 and TRBJ2-3; TCRdb reports TRBD1, a call that lacks DNA to check it against. The germline V gene has CDR1 LNHDA and CDR2 SQIVND (reference sequence). There are 15 residues in the CDR3. The CDR3 protein is CASSRWDSSTDTQYF.

The rearrangement uses TRBV5-6 and TRBJ2-3; the TRBD1 assignment by TCRdb is unverifiable without DNA. This CDR3 comprises 16 residues. Germline CDR1 SGHDT, CDR2 YYEEEE. Here the CDR3 reads CASTTLRGTHTDTQYF.

The J gene is TRBJ2-3, the V gene TRBV6-2 or TRBV6-3; there is no DNA to check the TCRdb D call of TRBD1. CDR1 MNHEY and CDR2 SVGEGT come from the germline V gene. There are 16 residues in the CDR3. The CDR3 sequence is CASSSMRRGPVDTQYF.

The rearrangement uses TRBV5-5 and TRBJ2-3; without DNA, the TCRdb call of TRBD1 cannot be checked. Germline CDR1 and CDR2: SGHKS and YYEKEE (reference sequence). This CDR3 comprises 13 residues. CDR3 protein: CASSSGRRDTQYF. Full variable domain (remainder filled in from reference TRBV5-5 and TRBJ2-3): DAGVTQSPTHLIKTRGQQVTLRCSPISGHKSVSWYQQVLGQGPQFIFQYYEKEERGRGNFPDRFSARQFPNYSSELNVNALLLGDSALYLCASSSGRRDTQYFGPGTRLTVL.

The CDR3 region is CASSVPKGDRTDTQYF. V gene TRBV19 combines with J gene TRBJ2-3; no DNA is available, so the TRBD1 call from TCRdb remains unchecked. The CDR3 consists of 16 residues. Germline V gives CDR1 LNHDA, CDR2 SQIVND (reference sequence).

This rearrangement joins TRBV19 to TRBJ2-3; TCRdb designates TRBD1, a call that cannot be tested without DNA. This CDR3 is built from 16 residues. Germline V gives CDR1 LNHDA, CDR2 SQIVND (reference sequence). CDR3: CASSILQGAGTDTQYF.

The CDR3 loop reads CASSIGHGYTF. The chain links TRBV12-3 or TRBV12-4 to TRBJ1-2. The length of the CDR3 is 11 residues.

The genes are TRBV6-2 or TRBV6-3 and TRBJ1-1; lacking DNA, the TRBD1 call made by TCRdb goes unchecked. This CDR3 comprises 11 residues. Germline CDR1 and CDR2: MNHEY and SVGEGT. This CDR3 is CASSYRGRHIF.

The gene calls are TRBV10-3 and TRBJ1-1; TCRdb gives TRBD1 as the D gene, but with no DNA this cannot be confirmed. Germline values: CDR1 ENHRY, CDR2 SYGVKD. The CDR3 extends over 15 amino acids. This chain's CDR3 is CAISEQGRSNTEAFF.